This is a list of T cell receptor beta chains from one sample in a study of T cell changes during pregnancy in multiple sclerosis. Assay: immunoSEQ multiplex PCR; the TCRdb copy retains only in-frame clones and omits some. The top ten clones hold less than 4% of a sample with 55,000 to 65,000 clones, about nine tenths of them seen once. Sequenced here: peripheral blood, sampled in the first trimester of pregnancy. The receptors stem from a female donor in good health, enrolled as a control in a pregnancy study. CDR3s leave out the opening cysteine and the closing phenylalanine or tryptophan. The D gene is left open where the match is weak.

V: TRBV28
D: TRBD2
CDR3: ATIVAGGYNEQF

V: TRBV5-4
D: NA
CDR3: ASSFRDWTNNEQF

V: TRBV4-3
D: NA
CDR3: ASSPPGRPYEQY

V: TRBV30
D: TRBD1
CDR3: AWSRQGLYGYT

V: TRBV21-1
D: NA
CDR3: ASSKGERTGRLDGEKLF

V: TRBV7-2
D: NA
CDR3: ASRRRATRDYEQY

V: TRBV5-8
D: NA
CDR3: ASSLEGGAWRNIQY

V: TRBV6-5
D: TRBD1
CDR3: ASSYWGTGTDTQY

V: TRBV7-2
D: TRBD1
CDR3: ASSLQRTGGAGGDTQY

V: TRBV4-1
D: TRBD2
CDR3: ASSQSPPGGGRGGLDEQF

V: TRBV18
D: NA
CDR3: ASSPPTGDTAF

V: TRBV4-2
D: TRBD2
CDR3: ASSQDGASGGNEQF

V: TRBV2
D: NA
CDR3: ASSFTGLNTEAF

V: TRBV15
D: TRBD2
CDR3: ATSRERGLAGVSSYNEQF

V: TRBV7-2
D: TRBD2
CDR3: ASSLVRGDVGY

V: TRBV28
D: TRBD1
CDR3: ASSSGQLGNQPQH

V: TRBV27
D: NA
CDR3: ASSLRRDTGELF

V: TRBV7-2
D: TRBD2
CDR3: ASSEREVYEQY

V: TRBV5-4
D: TRBD1
CDR3: ASSGGQGTYEQY

V: TRBV29-1
D: TRBD2
CDR3: SVRLAGGSIREQY

V: TRBV27
D: NA
CDR3: ASNRNGGGTEAF

V: TRBV7-2
D: NA
CDR3: ASSLARNTEAF

V: TRBV6-1
D: NA
CDR3: ASRVSGLGELF

V: TRBV9
D: TRBD2
CDR3: ASSVVSSGKYNEQF

V: TRBV4-2
D: TRBD2
CDR3: ASSQQLAGGDNEQF

V: TRBV6-5
D: NA
CDR3: ASSRGYEQY

V: TRBV11-2
D: TRBD2
CDR3: ASSLGERERDTQY

V: TRBV27
D: TRBD1
CDR3: ASSDAGTGGIYEQY

V: TRBV2
D: TRBD2
CDR3: ASTRLAGRQATQY

V: TRBV7-3
D: TRBD1
CDR3: ASSLDRGSYNEQF

V: TRBV27
D: NA
CDR3: ASSLSLQTEAF

V: TRBV19
D: TRBD2
CDR3: ASSLGLAVVDTQY

V: TRBV29-1
D: NA
CDR3: SVESTGNTEAF

V: TRBV28
D: NA
CDR3: AITGSLGVVSDTQY

V: TRBV28
D: NA
CDR3: ASSLDSYNEQF

V: TRBV13
D: NA
CDR3: ASSLLSTRGTEAF

V: TRBV27
D: TRBD2
CDR3: ASSYQAGGPDTGELF

V: TRBV12-5
D: TRBD1
CDR3: ASGLVPGQGLNTEAF

V: TRBV6-1
D: TRBD1
CDR3: ASSEAGTGYQPQH

V: TRBV28
D: TRBD1
CDR3: ASSNTDRGNNQPQH

V: TRBV5-8
D: TRBD1
CDR3: ASSPRQGSYEQY

V: TRBV29-1
D: NA
CDR3: SADLGGGYGYT

V: TRBV9
D: TRBD1
CDR3: ASSEGTGLQETQY

V: TRBV7-2
D: TRBD2
CDR3: ASSFSGSRTDTQY

V: TRBV5-4
D: TRBD1
CDR3: ASSLGDRADGYT

V: TRBV5-6
D: NA
CDR3: ASSLRTGEQY

V: TRBV6-5
D: NA
CDR3: ASSRGGGGDAF

V: TRBV5-6
D: NA
CDR3: ASSLVAQGGWGETQY

V: TRBV25-1
D: NA
CDR3: ASSDGYTEAF

V: TRBV11-2
D: NA
CDR3: ASSLEVSSTSDEKLF

V: TRBV12-5
D: NA
CDR3: ASGLEGEEAF

V: TRBV27
D: NA
CDR3: ATKYQGNTEAF

V: TRBV7-6
D: NA
CDR3: ASSPSLADSLRETQY